These 4 T cell receptor beta chains were all obtained from the same sample, sequenced in a study of T cell changes during pregnancy in multiple sclerosis. Profiled with immunoSEQ multiplex PCR; TCRdb holds only in-frame clones, not every one. Here the sample spans some 37,000 clones, approximately 88% being singletons. The sample in question was CD4+ T cells from peripheral blood mononuclear cells, obtained before pregnancy. These receptor sequences come from a female donor with multiple sclerosis, enrolled in a pregnancy study.

This clone has more than one count but fewer than ten. The V call is TRBV21-1, the J call TRBJ1-4; TRBD1 is the table's D call and was not checked against the DNA. TRBV21-1 is assigned pseudogene status. This CDR3 comprises 16 residues. CDR3 nucleotide sequence: TGTGCCAGCATGGGTACAGGGCGGGCCACTAATGAAAAACTGTTTTTT. Protein product: CASMGTGRATNEKLFF.

The rearrangement uses TRBV7-9 and TRBJ2-3; 10 bases align to TRBD2. The CDR3 loop spans 17 amino acids. J gave up 0 bases and V 2 bases, and 5 bases lay outside the gene matches. Germline V CDR1 and CDR2: SEHNR, FQNEAQ (reference sequence). The CDR3 reads CASSLSASGSSTDTQYF. CDR3 in DNA: TGTGCCAGCAGCTTATCTGCTAGCGGGAGTAGCACAGATACGCAGTATTTT.

As to this clone: Within the sample, other DNA sequences also encode this same CDR3. V gene TRBV6-5 combines with J gene TRBJ2-5, with D unclear. The CDR3 runs 13 residues. Germline V gene sequence: CDR1 MNHEY, CDR2 SVGAGI. The ends were cut back, 5 bases at V and 5 bases at J, with 12 bases in the middle. In DNA, the CDR3 is TGTGCCAGCAGTCGGCGGCCATCGGAGACCCAGTACTTC. This encodes CASSRRPSETQYF.

The genes are TRBV4-1 and TRBJ1-1; 7 bases are a match to TRBD1. CDR1 MGHRA and CDR2 YSYEKL come from the germline V gene. This CDR3 contains 16 residues. V was clipped by 0 bases and J by 0 bases; unmatched bases: 4. The CDR3 loop is CASSQDPGQMNTEAFF. CDR3 coding DNA: TGCGCCAGCAGCCAAGATCCGGGACAGATGAACACTGAAGCTTTCTTT.